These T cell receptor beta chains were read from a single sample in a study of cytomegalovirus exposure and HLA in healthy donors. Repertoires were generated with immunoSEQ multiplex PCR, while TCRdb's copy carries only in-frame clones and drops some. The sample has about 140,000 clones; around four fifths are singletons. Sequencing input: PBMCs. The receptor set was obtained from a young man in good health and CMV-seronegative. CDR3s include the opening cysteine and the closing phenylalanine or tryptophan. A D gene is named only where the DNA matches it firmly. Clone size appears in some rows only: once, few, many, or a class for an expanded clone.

CASRDRNTEAFF | TGCGCCAGTAGAGACAGGAACACTGAAGCTTTCTTT | TRBV10-2 | NA | TRBJ1-1 | NA
CATSRDVMRGNQPQHF | TGTGCCACCAGCAGAGATGTGATGAGGGGGAATCAGCCCCAGCATTTT | TRBV15 | NA | TRBJ1-5 | NA
CATADLPPQETQYF | TGTGCCACCGCCGACTTGCCTCCTCAAGAGACCCAGTACTTC | TRBV21-1 | NA | TRBJ2-5 | NA
CASSFEEKLFF | TGTGCCAGCAGTTTCGAGGAAAAACTGTTTTTT | TRBV28 | NA | TRBJ1-4 | NA
CASSKSRTGATGELFF | TGTGCCAGCAGCAAGAGTAGGACAGGGGCAACCGGGGAGCTGTTTTTT | TRBV28 | TRBD1 | TRBJ2-2 | NA
CASRTGKEAFF | TGTGCCAGCAGGACAGGGAAAGAAGCTTTCTTT | TRBV2 | TRBD1 | TRBJ1-1 | few
CASSQEATHNSPLHF | TGCGCCAGCAGCCAAGAAGCGACGCATAATTCACCCCTCCACTTT | TRBV4-1 | NA | TRBJ1-6 | NA
CASRRQVTFGYTF | TGTGCCAGCAGACGACAGGTCACCTTCGGCTACACCTTC | TRBV28 | NA | TRBJ1-2 | NA
CASSKGQSQLPGKLFF | TGTGCCAGCAGCAAGGGACAGTCACAGCTCCCGGGAAAACTGTTTTTT | TRBV7-9 | TRBD1 | TRBJ1-4 | NA
CASRLSRGSYNEQFF | TGTGCCAGCAGGTTGAGTAGGGGCTCCTACAATGAGCAGTTCTTC | TRBV27 | NA | TRBJ2-1 | NA
CASSPQGAQTEAFF | TGTGCCAGCTCACCACAGGGGGCGCAGACTGAAGCTTTCTTT | TRBV18 | TRBD1 | TRBJ1-1 | NA
CASSLEFRVARTEAFF | TGTGCCAGCAGCTTAGAGTTTAGGGTAGCGCGCACTGAAGCTTTCTTT | TRBV11-2 | NA | TRBJ1-1 | NA
CASSPSSGQPYNEQFF | TGTGCCAGCAGCCCGTCATCGGGACAGCCCTACAATGAGCAGTTCTTC | TRBV5-4 | TRBD1 | TRBJ2-1 | NA
CASSQEGGNRGNEKLFF | TGCGCCAGCAGCCAAGAAGGGGGGAACAGGGGGAATGAAAAACTGTTTTTT | TRBV4-1 | TRBD1 | TRBJ1-4 | NA
CASRVSSNEQFF | TGTGCCAGCAGGGTCTCGAGTAATGAGCAGTTCTTC | TRBV28 | NA | TRBJ2-1 | NA
CASSLGTKATGELFF | TGCGCCAGCAGCTTGGGTACGAAAGCCACCGGGGAGCTGTTTTTT | TRBV5-1 | NA | TRBJ2-2 | NA
CASSQGGDYEQYF | TGCGCCAGCTCCCAGGGTGGAGATTACGAGCAGTACTTC | TRBV4-1 | NA | TRBJ2-7 | few
CASSRGGNQETQYF | TGTGCCAGCTCCCGCGGGGGTAACCAAGAGACCCAGTACTTC | TRBV28 | TRBD2 | TRBJ2-5 | NA
CASSLAGGLGDTQYF | TGTGCCAGCAGTCTTGCGGGAGGGCTCGGGGATACGCAGTATTTT | TRBV28 | TRBD2 | TRBJ2-3 | NA
CASSRSSDEQFF | TGTGCCAGCAGTCGTTCTTCGGATGAGCAGTTCTTC | TRBV6-6 | NA | TRBJ2-1 | NA
CASINTVNTEAFF | TGTGCCAGCATTAATACAGTGAACACTGAAGCTTTCTTT | TRBV6-5 | NA | TRBJ1-1 | NA
CASSLLQGEHQYF | TGTGCCAGCAGTTTATTACAGGGGGAACATCAGTACTTC | TRBV28 | TRBD1 | TRBJ2-5 | NA
CASTAGHFADTQYF | TGCGCCAGCACGGCAGGGCACTTCGCAGATACGCAGTATTTT | TRBV5-1 | NA | TRBJ2-3 | NA
CATSRGRQGVRETQYF | TGTGCCACCAGCAGAGGGCGACAGGGGGTGAGGGAGACCCAGTACTTC | TRBV15 | TRBD1 | TRBJ2-5 | NA
CAISPGQANTEAFF | TGTGCCATCAGTCCGGGACAGGCGAACACTGAAGCTTTCTTT | TRBV10-3 | TRBD1 | TRBJ1-1 | NA
CASGGQKNYGYTF | TGTGCCAGCGGCGGACAGAAGAACTATGGCTACACCTTC | TRBV28 | NA | TRBJ1-2 | NA
CASSPPPLAANEQFF | TGTGCCAGCAGTCCACCACCGCTAGCGGCCAATGAGCAGTTCTTC | TRBV28 | TRBD2 | TRBJ2-1 | NA
CASSYSRRDTVGPPYF | TGTGCCAGCAGTTACTCGAGACGGGACACAGTGGGCCCACCTTACTTC | TRBV6-7 | NA | TRBJ2-7 | NA
CASGKGSRGYAEAFF | TGTGCCAGCGGCAAAGGGTCCAGGGGGTACGCTGAAGCTTTCTTT | TRBV6-5 | TRBD1 | TRBJ1-1 | NA
CASSSGQIYGYTF | TGTGCCAGCAGCTCCGGACAGATCTATGGCTACACCTTC | TRBV7-9 | NA | TRBJ1-2 | NA
CASSLYGGAVSNEQFF | TGCGCCAGCAGCTTGTACGGGGGGGCCGTTTCCAATGAGCAGTTCTTC | TRBV5-1 | TRBD2 | TRBJ2-1 | once
CAISEWQGPNQPQHF | TGTGCCATCAGTGAATGGCAGGGCCCGAATCAGCCCCAGCATTTT | TRBV10-3 | NA | TRBJ1-5 | NA
CASSSLQGGRTEAFF | TGTGCCAGCAGCTCACTGCAAGGGGGCAGGACTGAAGCTTTCTTT | TRBV2 | TRBD1 | TRBJ1-1 | NA
CASRSLLAGDYTF | TGTGCCAGCCGAAGTCTTTTGGCGGGTGACTACACCTTC | TRBV25-1 | NA | TRBJ1-2 | NA
CASSLQGNEQFF | TGTGCCAGCAGCTTACAGGGCAATGAGCAGTTCTTC | TRBV7-6 | NA | TRBJ2-1 | NA
CASGTGQYTGELFF | TGTGCTAGTGGTACCGGACAGTACACCGGGGAGCTGTTTTTT | TRBV12-5 | NA | TRBJ2-2 | NA
CASSRGQGTYEQYF | TGTGCCAGCAGTAGGGGACAGGGGACCTACGAGCAGTACTTC | TRBV11-3 | TRBD1 | TRBJ2-7 | NA
CASSLTRFRTGFYEQYF | TGTGCCAGCAGCTTAACTCGCTTTAGGACAGGGTTCTACGAGCAGTACTTC | TRBV7-8 | TRBD1 | TRBJ2-7 | NA
CASSLVLAGQETQYF | TGTGCCAGCAGCTTGGTTCTAGCGGGGCAAGAGACCCAGTACTTC | TRBV5-4 | TRBD2 | TRBJ2-5 | NA
CAGGWGIAYNEQFF | TGTGCCGGGGGGTGGGGGATAGCTTACAATGAGCAGTTCTTC | TRBV6-1 | NA | TRBJ2-1 | NA
CASSLGTDGELFF | TGTGCCAGCAGCCTTGGGACAGACGGGGAGCTGTTTTTT | TRBV5-6 | TRBD1 | TRBJ2-2 | many
CASTGGTGYNEQFF | TGCGCCAGCACGGGGGGCACGGGCTACAATGAGCAGTTCTTC | TRBV5-1 | NA | TRBJ2-1 | NA
CASSPTGYYEQYF | TGTGCCAGCAGTCCGACAGGTTACTACGAGCAGTACTTC | TRBV9 | NA | TRBJ2-7 | NA
CSVETGENEKLFF | TGCAGCGTTGAAACAGGGGAGAATGAAAAACTGTTTTTT | TRBV29-1 | TRBD1 | TRBJ1-4 | NA
CASSYSGGYQETQYF | TGTGCCAGTAGTTATAGCGGGGGGTACCAAGAGACCCAGTACTTC | TRBV19 | TRBD2 | TRBJ2-5 | NA
CASRETGIIEAFF | TGCGCCAGTCGGGAGACAGGGATTATCGAAGCTTTCTTT | TRBV5-1 | TRBD1 | TRBJ1-1 | NA
CACGDRGYGYTF | TGTGCCTGCGGGGACAGGGGTTATGGCTACACCTTC | TRBV30 | TRBD1 | TRBJ1-2 | NA
CASSSLGTGVWNEQFF | TGCGCCAGCAGCTCTCTGGGGACAGGGGTATGGAATGAGCAGTTCTTC | TRBV5-1 | TRBD1 | TRBJ2-1 | NA
CASSESYRTGNQPQHF | TGCGCCAGCAGTGAGTCGTACAGAACGGGCAATCAGCCCCAGCATTTT | TRBV10-2 | NA | TRBJ1-5 | once
CAISSGRHNNEQFF | TGTGCCATCAGCAGCGGGAGGCACAACAATGAGCAGTTCTTC | TRBV10-3 | TRBD2 | TRBJ2-1 | NA
CSVDWCTYYEQYF | TGCAGCGTTGACTGGTGCACCTACTACGAGCAGTACTTC | TRBV29-1 | NA | TRBJ2-7 | NA
CASSPRSEAFF | TGTGCCAGCAGCCCTAGGAGTGAAGCTTTCTTT | TRBV2 | NA | TRBJ1-1 | NA
CASSFGTSGGAYQETQYF | TGCGCCAGCAGTTTTGGGACTAGCGGGGGAGCGTACCAAGAGACCCAGTACTTC | TRBV5-1 | TRBD2 | TRBJ2-5 | NA
CASSLGILRNTQYF | TGCGCCAGCAGCTTGGGAATTTTGCGAAATACGCAGTATTTT | TRBV5-1 | NA | TRBJ2-3 | NA
CASSLSAWRDQETQYF | TGTGCCAGCAGCTTATCCGCGTGGAGGGACCAAGAGACCCAGTACTTC | TRBV7-9 | NA | TRBJ2-5 | NA